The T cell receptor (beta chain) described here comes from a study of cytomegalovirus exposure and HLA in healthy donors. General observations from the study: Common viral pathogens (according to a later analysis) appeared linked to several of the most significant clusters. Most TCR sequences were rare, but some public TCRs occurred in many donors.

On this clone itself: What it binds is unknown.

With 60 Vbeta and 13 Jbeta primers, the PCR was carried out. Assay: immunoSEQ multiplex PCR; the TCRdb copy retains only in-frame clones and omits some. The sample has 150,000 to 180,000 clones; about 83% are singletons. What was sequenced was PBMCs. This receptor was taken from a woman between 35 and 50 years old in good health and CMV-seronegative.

The CDR3 DNA sequence: TGTGCCACCAGCAGACCCGGTAGGGGCAGCACTGAAGCTTTCTTT. This translates into CATSRPGRGSTEAFF. V gene TRBV15 combines with J gene TRBJ1-1, with D possibly matching TRBD1 (5 bases). CDR1 is LNHNV and CDR2 is YYDKDF in the germline V gene (reference sequence). The CDR3 is made up of 15 amino acids. Trimming removed 2 bases from V and 4 bases from J, with 14 bases in between.